Each of the 29 T cell receptor beta chains below was sequenced from the same sample in a study of cytomegalovirus exposure and HLA in healthy donors. Primers included in the PCR were 60 Vbeta and 13 Jbeta primers. Generated by immunoSEQ multiplex PCR, the TCRdb table keeps only in-frame clones and is missing some. The sample shows over 100,000 clones, approximately 71% of them seen only once. Source material: PBMCs. Source of these receptors: a woman in her 70s in good health and CMV-seropositive.

This rearrangement joins TRBV5-1 to TRBJ1-1; D may be TRBD1 (5 bases). The CDR3 is made up of 15 amino acids. Germline lookup yields CDR1 SGHRS and CDR2 YFSETQ. Deletions cut 1 base from V and 2 bases from J, with 12 bases between. The CDR3 region has the DNA TGCGCCAGCAGCTTGAATGCACAGGATAACACTGAAGCTTTCTTT. Its protein product is CASSLNAQDNTEAFF.

This clone was found once. The chain joins TRBV6-5 to TRBJ1-3; 7 bases are shared with TRBD1. V lost 10 bases and J lost 2; bases outside the gene matches: 11. Germline V lookup: CDR1 MNHEY, CDR2 SVGAGI. The CDR3 is 15 amino acids. The CDR3 spells CATAGGDSAGNTIYF. CDR3 in DNA: TGTGCCACCGCGGGTGGGGACAGCGCTGGAAACACCATATATTTT.

V and J are TRBV19 and TRBJ1-1, with 10 bases aligning to TRBD1. V shed 11 bases and J 2 bases; nucleotides not matched to a gene: 8. This CDR3 is built from 14 residues. Germline assignment: CDR1 LNHDA and CDR2 SQIVND (reference sequence). In DNA form, the CDR3 reads TGTGCCTCGGGGGAGACAGGGGGCAACACTGAAGCTTTCTTT. Amino acids: CASGETGGNTEAFF.

The chain links TRBV30 to TRBJ1-1; the D is unclear. Germline values: CDR1 GTSNPN, CDR2 SVGIG (reference sequence). The V and J ends lost 0 bases and 8 bases respectively, with 16 bases between them. There are 14 residues in the CDR3. The CDR3 sequence: CAWSVLRGMTEAFF. In DNA, the CDR3 is TGTGCCTGGAGTGTACTTCGGGGAATGACAGAAGCTTTCTTT.

The CDR3 nucleotides are TGTGCTAGTGGTTTGCCCCCTCTAGTTCCCCTCCACTTT. Its protein product is CASGLPPLVPLHF. The genes are TRBV12-5 and TRBJ1-6; D is unresolved. The CDR3 runs 13 residues. V lost 2 bases and J lost 13, with 12 bases in between. CDR1 and CDR2 (germline): LGHNT, FRNRAP.

The chain is built from TRBV4-2 and TRBJ2-7; tentatively, D is TRBD2 (5 bases). CDR1 and CDR2 from the germline V gene are LGHNA and YNFKEQ. There are 14 residues in the CDR3. Deletions cut 2 bases from V and 6 bases from J, with 14 bases between. CDR3 protein: CASSQILGTTEQYF. The CDR3 DNA reads as TGTGCCAGCAGCCAAATACTAGGTACGACCGAGCAGTACTTC.

This chain joins TRBV5-4 and TRBJ1-1; D might be TRBD1 (6 bases). V lost 3 bases, J lost 6 bases, and 18 bases lay in between. The CDR3 spans 15 residues. CDR1 and CDR2 (germline): SGHNT, YYREEE (reference sequence). The CDR3 here is CASSSDRYHGAEAFF. For the CDR3, the DNA is TGTGCCAGCAGCTCTGACAGGTACCACGGCGCTGAAGCTTTCTTT.

The count of this clone is one. V is TRBV19 and J is TRBJ1-1, with TRBD1 matching 7 bases. Per the germline V gene, CDR1 is LNHDA and CDR2 is SQIVND (reference sequence). V gave up 6 bases and J gave up 3 bases; unmatched junction bases: 7. The CDR3 totals 14 residues. DNA of the CDR3: TGTGCCAGTAGCCCGCAGGGGGATTACACTGAAGCTTTCTTT. As protein: CASSPQGDYTEAFF.

This clone was counted a few times. This chain joins TRBV7-9 and TRBJ2-3; maybe TRBD1 (5 bases). V lost 3 bases and J 1 base, leaving 14 bases between the germline ends. CDR1 SEHNR and CDR2 FQNEAQ come from the germline V gene (reference sequence). This CDR3 has 16 amino acids. Here the CDR3 reads CASSFGPLGGTDTQYF. CDR3 in DNA: TGTGCCAGCAGCTTCGGGCCCCTAGGGGGCACAGATACGCAGTATTTT.

This clone was observed a single time. The chain has TRBV7-6 and TRBJ2-7; 8 bases line up with TRBD1. Unmatched junction bases numbered 5, after V lost 3 bases and J lost 7 bases. CDR1 is SGHVS, CDR2 FNYEAQ, per germline. The CDR3 runs to 13 residues. The CDR3 sequence: CASSLDRELEQYF. CDR3 bases: TGTGCCAGCAGCTTGGACAGGGAATTAGAGCAGTACTTC. The full variable domain, its missing parts supplied by reference TRBV7-6 and TRBJ2-7, is GAGVSQSPRYKVTKRGQDVALRCDPISGHVSLYWYRQALGQGPEFLTYFNYEAQQDKSGLPNDRFSAERPEGSISTLTIQRTEQRDSAMYRCASSLDRELEQYFGPGTRLTVT.

This clone was counted once. J is TRBJ1-2 and V is TRBV6-1; 7 bases agree with TRBD1. V lost 3 bases to trimming and J lost 2 bases; unmatched junction nucleotides: 3. Looked up from germline, CDR1 is MNHNS and CDR2 is SASEGT. The length of the CDR3 is 14 residues. CDR3 sequence reads: CASSDDRANYGYTF. The CDR3 coding sequence is TGTGCCAGCAGTGATGACAGGGCCAACTATGGCTACACCTTC.

The table lists this clone with a few counts. The V gene is TRBV5-4, the J gene TRBJ2-7, with 12 bases lining up with TRBD2. With 7 bases clipped from V and 3 bases from J, the junction kept 11 bases outside the gene matches. CDR3 length: 16 amino acids. Per the germline V gene, CDR1 is SGHNT and CDR2 is YYREEE (reference sequence). The CDR3 region is CASGLGGTSGLYEQYF. The CDR3 nucleotides are TGTGCCAGCGGATTGGGAGGGACTAGCGGGCTCTACGAGCAGTACTTC.

The genes are TRBV19 and TRBJ1-1; D possibly corresponds to TRBD1 (5 bases). Germline CDR1 is LNHDA and CDR2 is SQIVND (reference sequence). The CDR3 is made up of 15 amino acids. V lost 11 bases and J lost 1, with 20 bases in between. The CDR3 sequence: CACWDFSVSNTEAFF. In nucleotides, the CDR3 is TGTGCCTGCTGGGACTTCTCCGTCTCGAACACTGAAGCTTTCTTT.

The CDR3 sequence is CASSQDTAGGRGNEKLFF. The CDR3 bases are TGCGCCAGCAGCCAAGATACGGCAGGGGGGCGGGGTAATGAAAAACTGTTTTTT. The chain joins TRBV4-3 to TRBJ1-4; 7 nucleotides match TRBD1. The CDR3 spans 18 residues. The germline gives CDR1 LGHNA, CDR2 YSLEER. The junction had 11 bases not matched to a gene; V was cut back by 0 bases and J by 4 bases.

The chain recombines TRBV19 with TRBJ1-1, with TRBD1 matching 8 bases. In germline, CDR1 is LNHDA, CDR2 SQIVND (reference sequence). This CDR3 is built from 15 residues. V dropped 9 bases and J dropped 1; count of bases not matched to a gene: 10. The DNA for the CDR3 is TGTGCCAGCTCTGCGAGGGGGACAGGGAACACTGAAGCTTTCTTT. Amino acids: CASSARGTGNTEAFF.

The V gene is TRBV5-4, the J gene TRBJ1-2, with 9 bases matching TRBD1. V was pared by 0 bases and J by 1 base, with 1 base of the junction left unmatched. In germline, CDR1 is SGHNT, CDR2 YYREEE (reference sequence). This CDR3 is 15 amino acids long. In nucleotides, the CDR3 is TGTGCCAGCAGCTTGGGGGGACAGGGTAACTATGGCTACACCTTC. Protein product: CASSLGGQGNYGYTF. Combining the CDR3 with reference TRBV5-4 and TRBJ1-2 gives the whole variable domain ETGVTQSPTHLIKTRGQQVTLRCSSQSGHNTVSWYQQALGQGPQFIFQYYREEENGRGNFPPRFSGLQFPNYSSELNVNALELDDSALYLCASSLGGQGNYGYTFGSGTRLTVV.

This CDR3 is CASSSSGGALDTQYF. CDR3 nucleotides: TGCGCCAGCAGCTCTAGCGGGGGGGCGTTGGATACGCAGTATTTT. The chain joins TRBV5-1 to TRBJ2-3; 12 bases align to TRBD2. CDR1 is SGHRS, CDR2 YFSETQ, per germline. This CDR3 has 15 amino acids. V lost 3 bases and J lost 6; bases outside the gene matches: 5. Full variable domain (remainder filled in from reference TRBV5-1 and TRBJ2-3): KAGVTQTPRYLIKTRGQQVTLSCSPISGHRSVSWYQQTPGQGLQFLFEYFSETQRNKGNFPGRFSGRQFSNSRSEMNVSTLELGDSALYLCASSSSGGALDTQYFGPGTRLTVL.

Only a few counts were recorded for this clone. V gene TRBV4-2 combines with J gene TRBJ2-7; 8 bases fit TRBD2. Losses at the gene ends were 0 bases for V and 2 bases for J; bases not matched to a gene: 6. The CDR3 contains 16 residues. The germline V gene encodes CDR1 LGHNA and CDR2 YNFKEQ. CDR3 DNA: TGTGCCAGCAGCCAAGATTTCACAGCGGGGGCCTACGAGCAGTACTTC. Translated: CASSQDFTAGAYEQYF.

This clone was seen a few times. The chain couples TRBV5-1 to TRBJ2-3, with D uncertain. The V gene's germline CDR1 is SGHRS and CDR2 YFSETQ. The V and J ends lost 4 bases and 6 bases respectively, with 15 bases between them. This CDR3 region has 14 residues. The CDR3 DNA is TGCGCCAGCAGCGCGGTCCTAGTAACCGATACGCAGTATTTT. Its protein is CASSAVLVTDTQYF.

The chain carries TRBV30 and TRBJ2-1; the match to TRBD1 covers 9 bases. CDR3 length equals 12 residues. Per the germline V gene, CDR1 is GTSNPN and CDR2 is SVGIG (reference sequence). V dropped 4 bases and J dropped 12; count of bases not matched to a gene: 7. This CDR3 is CAWNRDRAGQFF. CDR3 DNA sequence: TGTGCCTGGAACCGGGACAGGGCGGGGCAGTTCTTC.

This chain joins TRBV7-3 and TRBJ2-5, with 8 nucleotides matching TRBD1. Trimming took 4 bases from V and 5 from J; bases not matched to a gene: 3. Looked up from germline, CDR1 is SGHTA and CDR2 is FQGTGA. The CDR3 totals 13 residues. The CDR3 nucleotides are TGTGCCAGCAGCTCAGGACAGGGTGAGACCCAGTACTTC. Translated: CASSSGQGETQYF.

This clone was seen only a few times. The chain employs TRBV2 and TRBJ2-1; D unclear. The V gene lost 10 bases and the J gene lost 8 bases, with 12 bases spanning the gap. Germline loops: CDR1 SNHLY, CDR2 FYNNEI. This CDR3 comprises 11 residues. The CDR3 spells CATSKAYEQFF. The DNA of the CDR3 is TGTGCCACCTCGAAAGCGTATGAGCAGTTCTTC.

This clone has just a few counts. The CDR3 sequence is CASSYRGGSNQPQHF. The CDR3 coding sequence is TGTGCCAGCAGTTACCGGGGGGGAAGCAATCAGCCCCAGCATTTT. The V gene is TRBV6-6, the J gene TRBJ1-5; perhaps TRBD1 as D (5 bases). The germline gives CDR1 MNHNY, CDR2 SVGAGI (reference sequence). The V end was cut by 2 bases, the J end by 1 base, with 9 bases between. CDR3 length equals 15 residues.

As to this clone: No conserved phenylalanine or tryptophan is present at the end of the CDR3, so a read error is the likely explanation. The genes are TRBV5-1 and TRBJ1-1; no firm D call. CDR3 length: 14 residues. Looked up from germline, CDR1 is SGHRS and CDR2 is YFSETQ. CDR3 protein: CASRLDAANTEAFL. The CDR3 DNA follows: TGCGCCAGCAGATTGGATGCGGCGAACACTGAAGCTTTCCTT.

The CDR3 DNA reads TGTGCCAGTAGATGGACAGGCCTTTCCACTGAAGCTTTCTTT. Translated, it gives CASRWTGLSTEAFF. The chain combines TRBV19 with TRBJ1-1, with 7 bases that match TRBD1. With V trimmed by 6 bases and J by 4 bases, 8 bases remained unmatched. This CDR3 contains 14 residues. Germline CDR1 LNHDA, CDR2 SQIVND (reference sequence).

V and J are TRBV30 and TRBJ2-7; 9 bases align to TRBD1. V shed 3 bases, J shed 3 bases, and the junction held 9 bases outside the gene matches. Germline V gene data show CDR1 as GTSNPN and CDR2 as SVGIG (reference sequence). The CDR3 runs to 15 residues. This CDR3 reads CAWREIGTGFYEQYF. The CDR3 nucleotides read TGTGCCTGGAGGGAAATAGGGACAGGGTTCTACGAGCAGTACTTC.

This chain uses TRBV30 with TRBJ1-6, with D unclear. CDR1 is GTSNPN, CDR2 SVGIG, per germline (reference sequence). This CDR3 is built from 11 residues. The V end was cut by 1 base, the J end by 16 bases, with 11 bases between. The CDR3 region has the DNA TGTGCCTGGAGTGCCCAACCTACTCTCCACTTT. This sequence encodes CAWSAQPTLHF.

This chain uses TRBV5-8 with TRBJ1-1; D perhaps matches TRBD1 (6 bases). The CDR3 extends over 14 amino acids. Trimming removed 2 bases from V and 1 base from J, with 9 bases in between. The V gene's germline CDR1 is SGHTS and CDR2 YDEGEE. CDR3 DNA: TGTGCCAGCAGCTTTGGGGGCCCGAACACTGAAGCTTTCTTT. The encoded protein is CASSFGGPNTEAFF.

V is TRBV29-1 and J is TRBJ1-2; the D is unclear. The CDR3 spans 15 residues. The V and J ends lost 1 base and 1 base respectively, with 13 bases between them. Germline CDR1 SQVTM, CDR2 ANQGSEA. The CDR3 DNA is TGCAGCGTTGAAGGGGAGGCGGACCATAACTATGGCTACACCTTC. This codes for CSVEGEADHNYGYTF.